The 6 T cell receptor beta chains reported below all come from one sample, sequenced in a study of blood T cell repertoires in COVID-19. Produced via immunoSEQ multiplex PCR; TCRdb's table is partial and in-frame only. The repertoire consists of about 220,000 clones, with 83% occurring once and the leading ten covering 2% to 3%. The sample comprised peripheral blood. All receptors come from a woman aged 35 to 49 with active or convalescent COVID-19.

V gene TRBV6-6 combines with J gene TRBJ1-4, with TRBD1 identical over 9 bases. This CDR3 is built from 18 residues. Germline CDR1 reads MNHNY; CDR2 reads SVGAGI (reference sequence). The J segment lost 8 bases and the V segment lost 5 bases, leaving 18 bases of the junction unmatched. The CDR3 nucleotides are TGTGCCAGCAGTCGCGAACTACCTAGGGACAGGGCGGGGGAAAAACTGTTTTTT. This sequence encodes CASSRELPRDRAGEKLFF.

The chain couples TRBV21-1 to TRBJ2-1; no check of the table's D call, TRBD2, against the DNA was made. TRBV21-1 is a listed pseudogene. CDR3 size: 18 residues. In DNA form, the CDR3 reads TGTGCCAGCAGCACTTTACCATGGGGTGGACTAGCGGGGTTTGAGCAGTTCTTC. Amino acid sequence: CASSTLPWGGLAGFEQFF.

The J gene is TRBJ1-1, the V gene TRBV7-3; 7 bases fit TRBD1. V dropped 1 base and J dropped 7; count of bases not matched to a gene: 9. The CDR3 is made up of 15 amino acids. CDR1 SGHTA and CDR2 FQGTGA come from the germline V gene. CDR3 loop: CASSLNVQGMGEAFF. The CDR3 coding sequence is TGTGCCAGCAGCTTAAATGTACAGGGGATGGGTGAAGCTTTCTTT. Drawing the rest from reference TRBV7-3 and TRBJ1-1, the complete variable domain is GAGVSQTPSNKVTEKGKYVELRCDPISGHTALYWYRQSLGQGPEFLIYFQGTGAADDSGLPNDRFFAVRPEGSVSTLKIQRTERGDSAVYLCASSLNVQGMGEAFFGQGTRLTVV.

This CDR3 reads CASGPGTGRNTIYF. The CDR3 DNA is TGTGCCAGCGGGCCCGGGACAGGGAGGAACACCATATATTTT. The rearrangement uses TRBV7-3 and TRBJ1-3; 9 bases align to TRBD1. The V gene end was trimmed by 8 bases and the J gene end by 7 bases; junction bases not matched to a gene: 9. Germline loops: CDR1 SGHTA, CDR2 FQGTGA. This CDR3 comprises 14 residues.

This clone was recorded once. The chain combines TRBV11-2 with TRBJ2-4; 9 bases map to TRBD1. V was pared by 1 base and J by 3 bases, with 13 bases of the junction left unmatched. Germline-derived CDR1 and CDR2 are SGHAT and FQNNGV. The CDR3 runs 19 residues. Written as DNA, the CDR3 is TGTGCCAGCAGCTTAGGTGGGGCGCGGGGACAGGGAGTCAAAAACATTCAGTACTTC. Translating gives CASSLGGARGQGVKNIQYF.

The rearrangement joins TRBV7-9 to TRBJ1-6; perhaps TRBD1 as D (6 bases). The V gene's germline CDR1 is SEHNR and CDR2 FQNEAQ (reference sequence). Trimming removed 2 bases from V and 10 bases from J, with 12 bases in between. The CDR3 runs to 14 residues. The DNA of the CDR3 is TGTGCCAGCAGCTTACCGGGGGGCGGATCACCCCTCCACTTT. It is translated as CASSLPGGGSPLHF.